The clone carrying this T cell receptor (beta chain) was seen a handful of times. Method: immunoSEQ multiplex PCR; TCRdb's copy keeps in-frame clones and lacks some. The data hold roughly 43,000 clones, with about 88% observed a single time. The data originate from a study of OX40 agonist ivuxolimab in advanced cancers. Study summary: The patients received agonistic anti-OX40 (CD134) antibody ivuxolimab.

This receptor was identified in an adult with an advanced solid tumor such as melanoma, head and neck, liver or kidney cancer. The sample consisted of CD4+ or CD8+ T cells sorted from blood, taken in a trial of the OX40 agonist ivuxolimab.

The DNA of the CDR3 is TGTGCCAGTTACGTCCTGCGAGCTTTCTTT. Translating it yields CASYVLRAFF. The chain joins TRBV2 to TRBJ1-1; D not resolved. Trimming shortened V by 9 bases and J by 10 bases, and 12 bases separated the two germline ends. Germline CDR1 is SNHLY and CDR2 is FYNNEI. This CDR3 is built from 10 residues.